This paragraph reports one T cell receptor (beta chain). Antigen specificity is unknown. These data come from a study of CXCR3-negative and CXCR3-positive naive CD8 T cells. Study-level findings and limits: The TRB CDR3s that CXCR3-positive naive cells carried were more hydrophobic than those of CXCR3-negative naive cells.

The authors gated naive CD8+ T cells as CD45RO-CCR7+CD27+CD95-. UMI-tagged TRB cDNA libraries were built via 5' RACE. TCRdb re-called the 5' RACE reads, yielding one record per CDR3 amino acid sequence without DNA. This listing includes tens of thousands of distinct CDR3 sequences. Specimen: naive CXCR3+ CD8+ T cells from blood. Subset described: CD45RO-CCR7+CD27+CD95- naive CD8+ T cells expressing CXCR3 (TNR3+). This TCR came from a human donor in good health. Some clones in this sample may be carry-over from other donors' samples.

The chain's CDR3 is CASSPWTGAETQYF. The chain links TRBV28 to TRBJ2-5; TCRdb reports TRBD1, a call that lacks DNA to check it against. The CDR3 runs to 14 residues. Per germline, CDR1 MDHEN and CDR2 SYDVKM.